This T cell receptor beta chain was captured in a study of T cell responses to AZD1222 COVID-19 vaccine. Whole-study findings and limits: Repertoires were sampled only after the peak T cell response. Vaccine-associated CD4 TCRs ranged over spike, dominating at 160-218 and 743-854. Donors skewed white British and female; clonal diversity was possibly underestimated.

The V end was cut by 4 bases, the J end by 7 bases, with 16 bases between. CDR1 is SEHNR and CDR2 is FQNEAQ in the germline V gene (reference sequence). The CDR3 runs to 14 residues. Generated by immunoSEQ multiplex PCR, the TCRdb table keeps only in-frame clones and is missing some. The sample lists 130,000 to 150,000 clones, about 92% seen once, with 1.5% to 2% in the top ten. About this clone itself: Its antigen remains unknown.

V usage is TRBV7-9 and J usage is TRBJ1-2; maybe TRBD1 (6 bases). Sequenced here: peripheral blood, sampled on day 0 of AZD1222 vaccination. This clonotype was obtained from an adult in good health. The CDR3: CASSWAGASGGYTF. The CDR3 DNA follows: TGTGCCAGCAGCTGGGCAGGGGCGTCGGGTGGCTACACCTTC.